The sequence of this T cell receptor (beta chain) was determined in a study of OX40 agonist ivuxolimab in advanced cancers. The assay was immunoSEQ multiplex PCR, and TCRdb's table has in-frame clones only and misses some. The repertoire has roughly 100,000 clones, about 85% of them found once; the top ten carry about 4.1%. Germline V gene lookup returns CDR1 SNHLY and CDR2 FYNNEI. The CDR3 is 17 amino acids. With 5 bases clipped from V and 4 bases from J, the junction kept 15 bases outside the gene matches. The receptor comes from an adult with an advanced solid tumor such as melanoma, head and neck, liver or kidney cancer. The input for sequencing was CD4+ or CD8+ T cells sorted from blood, taken in a trial of the OX40 agonist ivuxolimab. The V call is TRBV2, the J call TRBJ2-3, with 7 bases aligning to TRBD2. The CDR3 region has the DNA TGTGCCAGCAGTCTACGGGGAGGGAGAGGTTTGGCAGATACGCAGTATTTT. Residues: CASSLRGGRGLADTQYF.